This TCR beta chain was found in a study of T cell changes during pregnancy in multiple sclerosis. This CDR3 contains 11 residues. Trimming took 2 bases from V and 1 from J, leaving 3 bases between them. Germline loops: CDR1 DFQATT, CDR2 SNEGSKA (reference sequence). As concerns this clone: Within the sample, other DNA sequences also encode this same CDR3.

Assay used: immunoSEQ multiplex PCR; TCRdb lists only in-frame clones, some missing. The table lists around 74,000 clones, 75% to 90% of them singletons, with 3% to 3.5% in the top ten. This chain uses TRBV20-1 with TRBJ2-7; no definite D call. This sequence originates from a female donor with multiple sclerosis, enrolled in a pregnancy study. The sample in question was peripheral blood, obtained before pregnancy. The CDR3 DNA reads TGCAGTGCTAGACAGTCCTACGAGCAGTACTTC. It encodes CSARQSYEQYF.